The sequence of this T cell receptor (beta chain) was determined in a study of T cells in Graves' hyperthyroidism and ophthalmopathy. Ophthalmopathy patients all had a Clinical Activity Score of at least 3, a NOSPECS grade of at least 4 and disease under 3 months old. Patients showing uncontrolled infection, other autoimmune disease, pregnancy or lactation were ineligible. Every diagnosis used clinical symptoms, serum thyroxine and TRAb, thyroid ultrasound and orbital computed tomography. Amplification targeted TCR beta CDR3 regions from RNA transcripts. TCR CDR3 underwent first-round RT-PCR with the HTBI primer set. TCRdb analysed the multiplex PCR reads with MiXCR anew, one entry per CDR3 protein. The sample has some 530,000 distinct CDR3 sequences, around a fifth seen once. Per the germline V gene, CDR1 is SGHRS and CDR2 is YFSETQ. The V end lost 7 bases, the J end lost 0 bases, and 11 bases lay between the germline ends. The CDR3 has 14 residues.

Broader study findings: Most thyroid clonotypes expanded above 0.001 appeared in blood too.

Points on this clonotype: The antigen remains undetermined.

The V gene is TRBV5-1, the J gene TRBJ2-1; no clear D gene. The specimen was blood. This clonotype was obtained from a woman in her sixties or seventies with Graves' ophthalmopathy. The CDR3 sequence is CASDPGSSYNEQFF. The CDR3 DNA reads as TGCGCCAGCGACCCTGGAAGCTCCTACAATGAGCAGTTCTTC.